One sample yielded the 5 T cell receptor beta chains listed below, sequenced in a study of T cell repertoires in cytomegalovirus infection. These TCRs are of unknown antigen specificity. MiXCR, run by TCRdb on the reads, gives a single entry per CDR3 protein. The table shows roughly 700,000 distinct CDR3 sequences, with 33% occurring only once. The specimen was cultured PBMCs, collected from culture after CMV antigen stimulation. The origin of the receptors is a human donor in good health (CMV status not recorded). Some clones in this sample may be carry-over from other donors' samples.

V gene TRBV18 combines with J gene TRBJ1-2; possibly TRBD1 for D (6 bases). The CDR3 length is 14 residues. Germline CDR1 is KGHSH and CDR2 is LQKENI. V shed 3 bases and J shed 8 bases, with 16 bases lying between them. CDR3 sequence (DNA): TGTGCCAGCTCACCGGGGGCAGGGGTTTACGGCTACACCTTC. Amino acids: CASSPGAGVYGYTF.

This sequence joins TRBV6-2 or TRBV6-3 and TRBJ1-1, with D unclear. This CDR3 has 11 residues. CDR1 and CDR2 from the germline V gene are MNHEY and SVGEGT. V lost 10 bases and J 3 bases, leaving 9 bases between the germline ends. The CDR3 region is CATSADTEAFF. CDR3 bases: TGTGCCACCTCGGCGGACACTGAAGCTTTCTTT.

The chain employs TRBV25-1 and TRBJ1-6; 10 nucleotides agree with TRBD1. This CDR3 is built from 14 residues. Germline CDR1 MGHDK, CDR2 SYGVNS. With 6 bases clipped from V and 6 bases from J, the junction kept 2 bases outside the gene matches. CDR3 DNA sequence: TGTGCCAGCAGCGGGACAGGGGCTAATTCACCCCTCCACTTT. As protein: CASSGTGANSPLHF.

This clonotype came up many times. The chain recombines TRBV7-6 with TRBJ2-5; 11 bases align to TRBD2. V lost 4 bases and J lost 7; bases outside the gene matches: 11. This CDR3 is 16 amino acids long. Germline assignment: CDR1 SGHVS and CDR2 FNYEAQ. The CDR3 DNA is TGTGCCAGCAGCTCAGAGACTAGCGGGGTTTCTGTGACCCAGTACTTC. Translation: CASSSETSGVSVTQYF.

This clonotype occurred a few times. The chain combines TRBV7-6 with TRBJ2-7; a possible D gene is TRBD1 (6 bases). The CDR3 runs to 15 residues. V was pared by 2 bases and J by 3 bases, with 14 bases between. Germline CDR1 and CDR2: SGHVS and FNYEAQ. The DNA of the CDR3 is TGTGCCAGCAGCTTACTCCCGGGACAAGACTACGAGCAGTACTTC. It codes for CASSLLPGQDYEQYF.